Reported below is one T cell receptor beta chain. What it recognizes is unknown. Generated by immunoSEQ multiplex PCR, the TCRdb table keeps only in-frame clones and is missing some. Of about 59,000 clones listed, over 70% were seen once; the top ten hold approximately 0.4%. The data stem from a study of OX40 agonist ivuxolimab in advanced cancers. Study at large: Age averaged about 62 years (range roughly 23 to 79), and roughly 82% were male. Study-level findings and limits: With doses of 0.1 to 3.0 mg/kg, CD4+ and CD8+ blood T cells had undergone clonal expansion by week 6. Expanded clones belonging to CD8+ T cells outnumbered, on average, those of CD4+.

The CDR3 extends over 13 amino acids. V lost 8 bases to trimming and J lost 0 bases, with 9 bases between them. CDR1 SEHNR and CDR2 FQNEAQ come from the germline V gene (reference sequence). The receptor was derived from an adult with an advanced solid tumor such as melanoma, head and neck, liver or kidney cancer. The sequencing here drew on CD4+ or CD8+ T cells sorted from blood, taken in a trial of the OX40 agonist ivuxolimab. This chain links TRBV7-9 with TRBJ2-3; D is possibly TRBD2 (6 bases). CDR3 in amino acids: CASHGTSTDTQYF. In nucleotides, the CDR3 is TGTGCCAGCCACGGGACTAGCACAGATACGCAGTATTTT.